A selection of T cell receptor beta chains follows, all from one sample in a study of blood T cell repertoires in COVID-19. Assay used: immunoSEQ multiplex PCR; TCRdb lists only in-frame clones, some missing. In the table there are tens of thousands of clones, roughly 87% of which are singletons. The material sequenced was peripheral blood. All receptors come from a man older than 75 with acute or convalescent COVID-19. The CDR3 runs from the conserved cysteine through the conserved F or W. The D gene is left open where the match is weak.

>-|TRBJ2-3|TRBV18
CASSPRTPNTDTQYF
>-|TRBJ1-2|TRBV28
CASSLGGRLGGYTF
>-|TRBJ1-1|TRBV29-1
CSVRIGSANTEAFF
>-|TRBJ1-3|TRBV7-2
CASSQSSGSSGNTIYF
>-|TRBJ1-5|TRBV23-1
CASSQKPRGSNQPQHF
>-|TRBJ1-4|TRBV29-1
CSVEEGTGTEKLFF
>-|TRBJ1-6|TRBV5-8
CASSLETLTGLNSPLHF
>-|TRBJ2-7|TRBV6-5
CASSYASGESYEQYF
>TRBD2|TRBJ2-7|TRBV4-2
CASSQQISGGALKQYF
>-|TRBJ1-1|TRBV12-5
CASGLPWTDKAFF
>TRBD1|TRBJ2-5|TRBV10-2
CASSVQGARGETQYF
>TRBD1|TRBJ1-2|TRBV18
CASSPTTGPSYAGSF
>-|TRBJ1-1|TRBV6-5
CASSNPRTEAFF
>-|TRBJ1-3|TRBV30
CAWGPGNTIYF
>TRBD2|TRBJ2-3|TRBV3-1/TRBV3-2
CASSLQTSGVRDTQYF
>TRBD1|TRBJ2-7|TRBV18
CASSPTGGDSGSYEQYF
>-|TRBJ1-2|TRBV2
CASSELRQPLSDYTF
>-|TRBJ1-1|TRBV12-3/TRBV12-4
CASSAQEDTEAFF
>-|TRBJ1-4|TRBV18
CASSPEQGSLNEKLFF
>TRBD2|TRBJ2-1|TRBV7-9
CASSLALAGRYEQFF
>-|TRBJ2-5|TRBV4-2
CASSQDWVRAPTGETQYF
>TRBD1|TRBJ1-6|TRBV7-2
CASSFATGGNSPLHF